This TCR beta chain was obtained from a study of cytomegalovirus exposure and HLA in healthy donors. Whole-study results and caveats: With later analysis, a missense DCLRE1C variant became linked to TCR beta V- and J-gene trimming. According to a later analysis, most TCR beta chains associated with CMV appeared HLA-restricted.

Concerning this clone itself: What it recognizes is unknown.

PCR employed 60 Vbeta and 13 Jbeta primers. Generated by immunoSEQ multiplex PCR, the TCRdb table keeps only in-frame clones and is missing some. Of about 140,000 clones listed, around two thirds are singletons. In germline, CDR1 is MGHDK, CDR2 SYGVNS. The CDR3 contains 15 residues. Deletions cut 4 bases from V and 7 bases from J, with 20 bases between. The sample was PBMCs. This TCR was sampled from a male donor in good health and CMV-seronegative. The chain recombines TRBV25-1 with TRBJ2-7, with D maybe TRBD1 (5 bases). CDR3 in amino acids: CASSARLHGSGEQYF. The CDR3 nucleotides read TGTGCCAGCAGTGCCAGGTTGCACGGGTCAGGGGAGCAGTACTTC.